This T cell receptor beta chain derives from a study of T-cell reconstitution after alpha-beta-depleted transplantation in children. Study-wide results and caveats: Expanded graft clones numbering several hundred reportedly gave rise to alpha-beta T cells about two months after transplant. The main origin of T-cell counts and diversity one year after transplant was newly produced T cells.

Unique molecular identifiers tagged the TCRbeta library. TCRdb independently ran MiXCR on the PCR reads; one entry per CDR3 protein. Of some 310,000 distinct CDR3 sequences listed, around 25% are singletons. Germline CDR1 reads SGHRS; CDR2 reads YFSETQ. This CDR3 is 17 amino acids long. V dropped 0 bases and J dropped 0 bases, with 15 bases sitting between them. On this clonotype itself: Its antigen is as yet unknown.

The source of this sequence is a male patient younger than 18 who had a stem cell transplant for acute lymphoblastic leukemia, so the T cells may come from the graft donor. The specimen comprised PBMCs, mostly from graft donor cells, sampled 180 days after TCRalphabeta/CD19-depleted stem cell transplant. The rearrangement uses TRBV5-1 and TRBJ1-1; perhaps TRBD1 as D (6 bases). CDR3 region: CASSLDGQRFMNTEAFF. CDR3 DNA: TGCGCCAGCAGCTTGGACGGACAGAGATTCATGAACACTGAAGCTTTCTTT. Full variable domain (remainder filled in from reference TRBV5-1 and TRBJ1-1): KAGVTQTPRYLIKTRGQQVTLSCSPISGHRSVSWYQQTPGQGLQFLFEYFSETQRNKGNFPGRFSGRQFSNSRSEMNVSTLELGDSALYLCASSLDGQRFMNTEAFFGQGTRLTVV.